This TCR beta chain came from a study of response to subunit inactivated influenza vaccine. Each CDR3 protein is one row after TCRdb ran MiXCR on the RT-PCR reads. The table shows about 570,000 distinct CDR3 sequences, with around 11% occurring only once. From germline, CDR1 is SQVTM and CDR2 ANQGSEA. The CDR3 is made up of 14 amino acids. V was shortened by 4 bases and J by 8 bases, with 18 bases between the two germline ends. This clonotype occurred a few times. This sample was shared with a second study, whose subject was T cells expressing NK-cell markers. That work adds: Template switching by 5'RACE with UMIs generated the TCR beta cDNA.

The chain combines TRBV29-1 with TRBJ2-4; a possible D gene is TRBD2 (6 bases). This TCR derives from a man aged 45-65 years who received an inactivated influenza vaccine. The material was PBMCs from blood, obtained on the day of vaccination. CDR3 sequence: CSVGQSRPGDIQYF. DNA of the CDR3: TGCAGCGTTGGACAGTCCCGTCCGGGGGACATTCAGTACTTC.